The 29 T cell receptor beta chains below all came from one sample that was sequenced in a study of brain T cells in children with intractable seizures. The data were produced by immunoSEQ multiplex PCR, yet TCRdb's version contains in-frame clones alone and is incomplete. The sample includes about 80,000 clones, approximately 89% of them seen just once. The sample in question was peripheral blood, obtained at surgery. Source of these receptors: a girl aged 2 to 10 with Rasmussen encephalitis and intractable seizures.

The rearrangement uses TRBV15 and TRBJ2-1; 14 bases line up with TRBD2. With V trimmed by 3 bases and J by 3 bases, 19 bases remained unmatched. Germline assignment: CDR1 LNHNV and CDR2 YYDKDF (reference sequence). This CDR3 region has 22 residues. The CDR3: CATSSPTGTSGGDPYFYNEQFF. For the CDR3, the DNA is TGTGCCACCAGCAGCCCTACCGGGACTAGCGGGGGAGATCCATATTTCTACAATGAGCAGTTCTTC.

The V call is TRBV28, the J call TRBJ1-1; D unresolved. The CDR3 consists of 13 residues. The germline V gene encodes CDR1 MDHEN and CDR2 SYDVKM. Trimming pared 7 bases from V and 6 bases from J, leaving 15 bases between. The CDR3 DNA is TGTGCCAGCACCACGACCCCCGGTTCTGAAGCTTTCTTT. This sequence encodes CASTTTPGSEAFF. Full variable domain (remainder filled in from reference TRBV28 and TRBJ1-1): DVKVTQSSRYLVKRTGEKVFLECVQDMDHENMFWYRQDPGLGLRLIYFSYDVKMKEKGDIPEGYSVSREKKERFSLILESASTNQTSMYLCASTTTPGSEAFFGQGTRLTVV.

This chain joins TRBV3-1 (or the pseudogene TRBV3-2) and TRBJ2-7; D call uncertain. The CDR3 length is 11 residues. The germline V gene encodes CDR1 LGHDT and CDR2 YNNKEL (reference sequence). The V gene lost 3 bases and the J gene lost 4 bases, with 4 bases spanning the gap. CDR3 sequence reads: CASSQGYEQYF. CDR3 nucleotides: TGTGCCAGCAGCCAGGGTTACGAGCAGTACTTC.

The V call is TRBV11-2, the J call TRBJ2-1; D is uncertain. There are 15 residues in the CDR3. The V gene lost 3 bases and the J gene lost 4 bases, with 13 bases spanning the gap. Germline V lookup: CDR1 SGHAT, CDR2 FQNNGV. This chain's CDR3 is CASSFGPLGYNEQFF. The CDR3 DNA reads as TGTGCCAGCAGCTTCGGTCCACTCGGGTACAATGAGCAGTTCTTC.

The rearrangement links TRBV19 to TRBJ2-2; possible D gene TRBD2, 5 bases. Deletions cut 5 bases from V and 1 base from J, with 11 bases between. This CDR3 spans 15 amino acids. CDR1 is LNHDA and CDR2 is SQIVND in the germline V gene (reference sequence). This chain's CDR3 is CASSSGLLNTGELFF. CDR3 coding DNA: TGTGCCAGTAGTTCCGGACTCCTGAACACCGGGGAGCTGTTTTTT.

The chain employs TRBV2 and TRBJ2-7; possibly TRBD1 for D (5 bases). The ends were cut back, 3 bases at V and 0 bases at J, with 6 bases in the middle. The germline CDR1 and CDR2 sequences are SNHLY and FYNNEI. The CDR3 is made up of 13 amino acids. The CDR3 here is CASSEGLSYEQYF. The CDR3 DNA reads TGTGCCAGCAGTGAGGGGCTCTCCTACGAGCAGTACTTC.

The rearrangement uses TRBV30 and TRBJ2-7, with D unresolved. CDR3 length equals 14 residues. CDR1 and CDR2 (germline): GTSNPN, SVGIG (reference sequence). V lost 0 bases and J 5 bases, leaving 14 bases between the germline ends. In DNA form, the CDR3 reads TGTGCCTGGAGTGTACGATTAGGGATCCACGAGCAGTACTTC. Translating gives CAWSVRLGIHEQYF.

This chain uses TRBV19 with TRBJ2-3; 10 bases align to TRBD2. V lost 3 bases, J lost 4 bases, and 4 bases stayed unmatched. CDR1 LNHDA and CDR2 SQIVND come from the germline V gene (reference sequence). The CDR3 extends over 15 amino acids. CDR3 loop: CASSMGLARADTQYF. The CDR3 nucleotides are TGTGCCAGTAGTATGGGACTAGCGAGAGCAGATACGCAGTATTTT.

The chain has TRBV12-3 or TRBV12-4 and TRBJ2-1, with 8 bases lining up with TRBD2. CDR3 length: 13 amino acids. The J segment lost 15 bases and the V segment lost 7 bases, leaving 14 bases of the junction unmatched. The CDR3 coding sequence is TGTGCCAGCACCCGCCCCCCGGGACTAGTTTCGTTCTTC. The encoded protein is CASTRPPGLVSFF.

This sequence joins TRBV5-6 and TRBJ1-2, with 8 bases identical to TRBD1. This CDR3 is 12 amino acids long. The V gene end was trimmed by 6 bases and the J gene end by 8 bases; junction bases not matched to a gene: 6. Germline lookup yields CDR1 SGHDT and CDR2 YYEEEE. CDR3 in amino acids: CASNRGWRGYTF. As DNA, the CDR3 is TGTGCCAGCAACAGGGGGTGGCGAGGCTACACCTTC.

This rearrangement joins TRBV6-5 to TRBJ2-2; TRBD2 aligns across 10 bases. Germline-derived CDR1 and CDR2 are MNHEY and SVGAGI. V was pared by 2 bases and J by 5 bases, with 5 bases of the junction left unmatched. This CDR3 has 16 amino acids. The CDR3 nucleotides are TGTGCCAGCAGTTACGCCGGACTAGCGGCGACCGGGGAGCTGTTTTTT. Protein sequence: CASSYAGLAATGELFF.

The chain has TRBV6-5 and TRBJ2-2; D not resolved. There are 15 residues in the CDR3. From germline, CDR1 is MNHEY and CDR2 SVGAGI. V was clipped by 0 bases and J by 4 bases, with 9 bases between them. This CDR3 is CASSYSLAVTGELFF. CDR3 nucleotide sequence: TGTGCCAGCAGTTACTCACTGGCCGTCACCGGGGAGCTGTTTTTT.

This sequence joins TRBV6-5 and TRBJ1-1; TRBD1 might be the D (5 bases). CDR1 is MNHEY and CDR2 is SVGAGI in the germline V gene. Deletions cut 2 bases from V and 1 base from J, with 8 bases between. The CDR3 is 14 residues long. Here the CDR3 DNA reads TGTGCCAGCAGTTACAACAGGCAGAACACTGAAGCTTTCTTT. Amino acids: CASSYNRQNTEAFF.

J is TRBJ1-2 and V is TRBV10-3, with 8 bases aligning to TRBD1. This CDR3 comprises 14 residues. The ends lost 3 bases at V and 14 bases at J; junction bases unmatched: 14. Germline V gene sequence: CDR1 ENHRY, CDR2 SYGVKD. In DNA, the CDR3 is TGTGCCATCAGTGAAGCGTTCCCGGGACAGGTGGAAACCTTC. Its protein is CAISEAFPGQVETF.

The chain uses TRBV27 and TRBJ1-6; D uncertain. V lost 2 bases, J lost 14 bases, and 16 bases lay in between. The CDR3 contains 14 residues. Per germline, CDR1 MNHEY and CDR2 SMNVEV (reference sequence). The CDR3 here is CASSLPGYLRSLHF. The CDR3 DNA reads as TGTGCCAGCAGTTTACCGGGGTACCTTAGGTCCCTCCACTTT.

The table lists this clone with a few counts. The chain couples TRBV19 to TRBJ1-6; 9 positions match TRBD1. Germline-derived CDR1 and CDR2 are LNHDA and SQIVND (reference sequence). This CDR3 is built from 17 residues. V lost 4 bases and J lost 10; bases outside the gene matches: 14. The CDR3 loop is CASSRGQGVSRSSPLHF. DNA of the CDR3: TGTGCCAGTAGTAGGGGACAGGGAGTCAGCAGATCATCACCCCTCCACTTT. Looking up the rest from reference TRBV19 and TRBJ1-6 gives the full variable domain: DGGITQSPKYLFRKEGQNVTLSCEQNLNHDAMYWYRQDPGQGLRLIYYSQIVNDFQKGDIAEGYSVSREKKESFPLTVTSAQKNPTAFYLCASSRGQGVSRSSPLHFGNGTRLTVT.

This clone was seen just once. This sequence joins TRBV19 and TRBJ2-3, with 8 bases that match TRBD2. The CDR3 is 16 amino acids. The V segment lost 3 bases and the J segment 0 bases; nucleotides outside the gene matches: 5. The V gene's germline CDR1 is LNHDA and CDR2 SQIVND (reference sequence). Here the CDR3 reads CASSIPAGGSTDTQYF. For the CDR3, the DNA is TGTGCCAGTAGTATCCCGGCGGGGGGCAGCACAGATACGCAGTATTTT.

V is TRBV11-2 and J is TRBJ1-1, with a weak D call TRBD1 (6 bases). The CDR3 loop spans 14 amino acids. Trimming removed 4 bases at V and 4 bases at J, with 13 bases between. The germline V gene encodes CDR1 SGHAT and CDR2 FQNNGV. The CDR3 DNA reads TGTGCCAGCAGCTCAACTACAGGGCTCACTGAAGCTTTCTTT. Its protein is CASSSTTGLTEAFF.

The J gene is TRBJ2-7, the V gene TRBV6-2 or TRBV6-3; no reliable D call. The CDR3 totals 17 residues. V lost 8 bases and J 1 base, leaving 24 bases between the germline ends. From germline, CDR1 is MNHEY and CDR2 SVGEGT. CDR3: CASRSEVGRISSYEQYF. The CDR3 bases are TGTGCCAGCCGTTCGGAAGTCGGCCGAATTTCTTCCTACGAGCAGTACTTC.

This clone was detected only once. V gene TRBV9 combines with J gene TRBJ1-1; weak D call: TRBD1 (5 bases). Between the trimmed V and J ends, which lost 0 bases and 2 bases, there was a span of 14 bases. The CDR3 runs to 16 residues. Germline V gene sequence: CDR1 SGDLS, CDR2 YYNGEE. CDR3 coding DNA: TGTGCCAGCAGCGTAGAAGCAGGGACCATCAACACTGAAGCTTTCTTT. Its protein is CASSVEAGTINTEAFF.

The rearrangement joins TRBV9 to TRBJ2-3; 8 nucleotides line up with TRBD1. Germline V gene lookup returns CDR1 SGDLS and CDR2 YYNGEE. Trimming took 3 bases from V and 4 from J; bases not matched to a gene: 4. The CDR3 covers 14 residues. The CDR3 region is CASSADRVADTQYF. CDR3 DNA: TGTGCCAGCAGCGCGGACAGGGTGGCAGATACGCAGTATTTT.

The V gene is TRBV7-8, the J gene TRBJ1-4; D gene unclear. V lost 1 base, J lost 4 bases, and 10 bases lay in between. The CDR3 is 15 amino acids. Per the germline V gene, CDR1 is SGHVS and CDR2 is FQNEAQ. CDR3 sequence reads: CASSLGALGNEKLFF. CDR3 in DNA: TGTGCCAGCAGCTTAGGAGCTTTGGGTAATGAAAAACTGTTTTTT. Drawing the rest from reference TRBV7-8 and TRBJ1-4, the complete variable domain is GAGVSQSPRYKVAKRGQDVALRCDPISGHVSLFWYQQALGQGPEFLTYFQNEAQLDKSGLPSDRFFAERPEGSVSTLKIQRTQQEDSAVYLCASSLGALGNEKLFFGSGTQLSVL.

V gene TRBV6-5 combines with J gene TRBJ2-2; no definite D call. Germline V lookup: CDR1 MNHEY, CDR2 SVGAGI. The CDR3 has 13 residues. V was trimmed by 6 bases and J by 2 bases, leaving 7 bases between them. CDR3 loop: CASSDLNTGELFF. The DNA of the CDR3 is TGTGCCAGCAGCGACCTTAACACCGGGGAGCTGTTTTTT.

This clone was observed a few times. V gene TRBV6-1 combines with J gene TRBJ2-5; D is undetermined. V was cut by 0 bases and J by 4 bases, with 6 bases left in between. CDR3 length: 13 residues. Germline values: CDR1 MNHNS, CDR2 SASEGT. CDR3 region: CASSEALSETQYF. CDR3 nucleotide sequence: TGTGCCAGCAGTGAAGCCCTTTCAGAGACCCAGTACTTC.

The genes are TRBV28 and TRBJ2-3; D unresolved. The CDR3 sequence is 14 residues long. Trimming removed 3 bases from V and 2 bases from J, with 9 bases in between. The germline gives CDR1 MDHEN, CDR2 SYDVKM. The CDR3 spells CASSLDGPTDTQYF. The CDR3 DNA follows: TGTGCCAGCAGTTTGGATGGACCCACAGATACGCAGTATTTT.

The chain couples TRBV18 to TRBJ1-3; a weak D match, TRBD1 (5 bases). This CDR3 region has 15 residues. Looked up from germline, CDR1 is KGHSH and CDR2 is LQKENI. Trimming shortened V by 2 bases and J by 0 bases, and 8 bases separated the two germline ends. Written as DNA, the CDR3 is TGTGCCAGCTCACCAATACAGGCCTCTGGAAACACCATATATTTT. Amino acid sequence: CASSPIQASGNTIYF. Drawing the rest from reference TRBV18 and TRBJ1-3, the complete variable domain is NAGVMQNPRHLVRRRGQEARLRCSPMKGHSHVYWYRQLPEEGLKFMVYLQKENIIDESGMPKERFSAEFPKEGPSILRIQQVVRGDSAAYFCASSPIQASGNTIYFGEGSWLTVV.

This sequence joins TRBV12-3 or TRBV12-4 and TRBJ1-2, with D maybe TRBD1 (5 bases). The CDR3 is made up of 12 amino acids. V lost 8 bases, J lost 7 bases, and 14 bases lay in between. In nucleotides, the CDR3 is TGTGCCAGCGGGCCGGGGGTTTTTGGCTACACCTTC. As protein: CASGPGVFGYTF.

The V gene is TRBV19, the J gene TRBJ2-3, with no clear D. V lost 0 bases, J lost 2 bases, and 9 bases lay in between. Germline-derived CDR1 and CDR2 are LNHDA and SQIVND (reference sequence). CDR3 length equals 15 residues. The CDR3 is CASSIDQVSTDTQYF. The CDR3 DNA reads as TGTGCCAGTAGTATAGATCAGGTCTCCACAGATACGCAGTATTTT.

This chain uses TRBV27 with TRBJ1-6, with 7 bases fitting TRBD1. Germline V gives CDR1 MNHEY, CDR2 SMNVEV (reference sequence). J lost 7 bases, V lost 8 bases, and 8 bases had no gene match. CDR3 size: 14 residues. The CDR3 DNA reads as TGTGCCAGCCGACCTCAGGGGGGGAATTCACCCCTCCACTTT. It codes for CASRPQGGNSPLHF.